This section outlines one TCR beta chain sequence together with its context. Its cognate antigen has yet to be identified. No base qualities exist here, and no much larger clone lies one base off it. The Qiagen DNeasy kit was used to extract genomic DNA from unsorted PBMCs and from the negatively selected CD4+ and CD8+ fractions. Using primers that anneal to V and J segments, immunoSEQ multiplex PCR amplified the TCR beta CDR3 regions. Amplification bias was minimized using a synthetic immune receptor repertoire, and residual bias was removed computationally after sequencing. As for the authors' bioinformatics: Custom Python scripts were used to quantify repertoire diversity as the Shannon entropy index. Unsorted, CD4+ and CD8+ repertoires were examined separately, except in combined analyses, for which CD4+ and CD8+ sequences were merged in silico. A clone was considered expanded if an increase in frequency of at least 2-fold after treatment relative to C1D1 was found, and a pseudocount of 0.5 was applied to clones undetected at baseline. Singleton clones were defined as clones with 0 or 1 copy at C1D1, and non-singleton clones were defined as clones with 2 or more copies. Clones expanded in unsorted samples were annotated as CD4+, CD8+ or unknown by matching protein sequences in sorted samples from the same patient. Diversity changes from C1D1 to C4D1 were tested in paired samples using Wilcoxon tests. The clones in this table, taken by TCRdb from immuneACCESS, are in-frame only. Not every clone is retained; where verified, under half of the shortfall comes from an unresolved V gene, and the cause of the rest is unknown. The V and J calls and clone size come from that table; D and trimming were worked out from the DNA. For this sample there are 10,000 to 15,000 clones; around 84% appear just once. The ten largest clones represent roughly 25% of the sample.

This sample stems from a study of PD-1 blockade in classical Hodgkin lymphoma (dated by TCRdb to 2018 to 2021). Regarding the complete study: Nivolumab dosing was 3 mg/kg intravenously every 2 weeks, continuing until either disease progression or unacceptable toxicity. The study used CyTOF and TCR beta sequencing to define a peripheral blood immune signature of response to PD-1 blockade in classical Hodgkin lymphoma.

The paper's findings and limits, for the study overall: Trial patients with a complete response had baseline diversity similar to that of newly diagnosed patients, while partial responders and progressors had significantly lower diversity. Baseline TCR diversity was reported as lower in newly diagnosed patients than in healthy donors, and lower still in relapsed/refractory patients. Lower diversity was seen in patients whose nivolumab began less than 1 year after ASCT, and these patients were left out of later analyses so that immune reconstitution would not confound the results. The study was limited to a single clinical trial cohort, and causes of repertoire differences, possibly disease activity or prior therapy, remained undefined. A significant rise by C4D1 was seen in CD4+ but not CD8+ TCR diversity (p=0.0027 vs p=0.16), with the rise being most apparent in complete responders (p=0.02).

The sample's time point label, decoded: cycle 1 day 1 (C1D1), immediately before nivolumab initiation. Every trial patient had relapsed following autologous stem cell transplantation, and prior brentuximab vedotin exposure was what differed among cohorts A, B and C. The trial cohort comprised roughly 50 patients with relapsed/refractory classical Hodgkin lymphoma whose best overall responses were complete response, partial response or progressive disease. In the multi-cohort phase II CheckMate 205 trial, trial patients received single-agent nivolumab. An independent review committee assessed best overall response by applying the 2007 International Working Group response criteria. PBMCs from the trial were collected at three points: immediately before nivolumab initiation (C1D1), and during therapy at cycle 2 day 1 and cycle 4 day 1. Peripheral blood was collected in 8 mL Vacutainer Cell Preparation Tubes, from which PBMCs were isolated by centrifugation and then cryopreserved.

Here the sequenced sample was peripheral blood mononuclear cells (PBMCs), taken at baseline. This clonotype was obtained from a human donor with classical Hodgkin lymphoma.

CDR3 protein: CASSRTTTNYEQYF. The DNA sequence is as follows: TGTGCCAGCAGTCGGACTACCACCAACTACGAGCAGTACTTC. The rearranged segments are TRBV4-2 and TRBJ2-7; a tentative D match to TRBD2 spans 6 bases. CDR1 and CDR2, looked up from the germline V gene, are LGHNA and YNFKEQ. The trim is 6 bases for V and 3 bases for J, with a gap of 15 bases between the germline ends. From its cysteine to its phenylalanine, the CDR3 spans 14 amino acids. The CDR3 DNA has 42 bases and is translated from base 1.